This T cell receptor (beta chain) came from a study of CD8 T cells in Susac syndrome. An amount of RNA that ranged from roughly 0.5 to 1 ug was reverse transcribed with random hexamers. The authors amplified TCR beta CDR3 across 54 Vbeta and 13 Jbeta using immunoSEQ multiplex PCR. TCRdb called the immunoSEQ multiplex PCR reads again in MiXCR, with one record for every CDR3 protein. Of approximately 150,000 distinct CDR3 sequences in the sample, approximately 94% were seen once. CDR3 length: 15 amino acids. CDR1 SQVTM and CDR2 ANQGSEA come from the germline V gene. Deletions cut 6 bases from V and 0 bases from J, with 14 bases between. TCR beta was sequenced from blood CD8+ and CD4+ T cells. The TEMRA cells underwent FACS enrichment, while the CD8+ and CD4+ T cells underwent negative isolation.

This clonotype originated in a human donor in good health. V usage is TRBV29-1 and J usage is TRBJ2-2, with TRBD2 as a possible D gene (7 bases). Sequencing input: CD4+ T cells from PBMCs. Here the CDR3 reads CSVQGGAANTGELFF. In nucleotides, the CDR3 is TGCAGCGTCCAAGGGGGGGCCGCGAACACCGGGGAGCTGTTTTTT.